This TCR beta chain was obtained from a study of CD8 T cells in Susac syndrome. Random-hexamer reverse transcription was applied to about 0.5 to 1 ug RNA. TCRdb re-called the immunoSEQ multiplex PCR reads through MiXCR, storing one row per CDR3 protein. Here the sample spans hundreds of thousands of distinct CDR3 sequences, 65% to 90% being singletons. CDR1 MDHEN and CDR2 SYDVKM come from the germline V gene. This CDR3 has 13 residues. V lost 4 bases, J lost 6 bases, and 12 bases lay in between. Sequencing was carried out using CD8+ T cells from PBMCs. V gene TRBV28 combines with J gene TRBJ1-1; unclear D gene. The sequence was collected from a human donor with multiple sclerosis. The CDR3 loop reads CASSYRVAAEAFF. For the CDR3, the DNA is TGTGCCAGCAGTTACCGGGTGGCGGCTGAAGCTTTCTTT.